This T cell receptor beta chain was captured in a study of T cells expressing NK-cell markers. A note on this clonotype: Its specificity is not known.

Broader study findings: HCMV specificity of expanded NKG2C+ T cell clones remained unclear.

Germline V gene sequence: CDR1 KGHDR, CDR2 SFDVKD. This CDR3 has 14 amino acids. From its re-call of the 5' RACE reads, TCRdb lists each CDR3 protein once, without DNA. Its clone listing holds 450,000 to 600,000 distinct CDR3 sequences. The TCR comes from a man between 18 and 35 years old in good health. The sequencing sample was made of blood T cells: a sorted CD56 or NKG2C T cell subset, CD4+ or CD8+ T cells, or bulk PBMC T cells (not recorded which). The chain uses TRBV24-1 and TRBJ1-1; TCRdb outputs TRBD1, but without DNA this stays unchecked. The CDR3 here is CATSPGFWNTEAFF.